Listed below are T cell receptor beta chains from one sample, sequenced in a study of early T cells in non-severe SARS-CoV-2 infection. TCRdb re-analysed the 5' RACE reads in MiXCR, keeping a single row per CDR3 protein. The table has about 76,000 distinct CDR3 sequences, 10% to 12% seen once. The specimen sequenced was whole blood. These receptors were taken from an adult who was a healthcare worker with PCR-confirmed SARS-CoV-2 infection or an uninfected control (not recorded which). The CDR3 runs from the conserved cysteine through the conserved F or W. Each record gives: V gene, J gene, D gene, clone size, CDR3 protein, CDR3 DNA. The D gene is left open where the match is weak. The listing skips clone size in some rows; elsewhere it reads once, few, many or a size class.

TRBV7-8	TRBJ1-6	TRBD1	-	CASSLQGAYNSPLHF	TGTGCCAGCAGCTTACAGGGGGCCTATAATTCACCCCTCCACTTT
TRBV11-2	TRBJ2-5	TRBD1	many	CASSSFRDRSQETQYF	TGTGCCAGCAGCTCCTTCCGGGACAGGTCTCAAGAGACCCAGTACTTC
TRBV6-5	TRBJ2-1	-	many	CASRLGGRDEQFF	TGTGCCAGCAGGCTCGGAGGGCGGGATGAGCAGTTCTTC
TRBV4-2	TRBJ2-7	-	few	CASSRSYSYEQYF	TGTGCCAGCAGCCGGTCCTACTCCTACGAGCAGTACTTC
TRBV6-6	TRBJ1-3	-	-	CASSYSWAGNTIYF	TGTGCCAGCAGTTACTCGTGGGCCGGAAACACCATATATTTT
TRBV10-1	TRBJ2-3	-	-	CASSEGRSTDTQYF	TGCGCCAGCAGTGAGGGCCGAAGCACAGATACGCAGTATTTT
TRBV4-3	TRBJ2-3	TRBD2	few	CASSPRESGGQYF	TGCGCCAGCAGCCCGCGGGAGTCCGGAGGGCAGTATTTT
TRBV20-1	TRBJ1-1	-	many	CSASRSGFGTEAFF	TGCAGTGCTAGCCGGTCGGGGTTCGGCACTGAAGCTTTCTTT
TRBV20-1	TRBJ2-3	TRBD2	-	CSARDIGTILTQYF	TGCAGTGCTAGAGATATTGGGACTATCCTTACGCAGTATTTT
TRBV19	TRBJ2-3	-	many	CASSRQFTDTQYF	TGTGCCAGTAGTCGACAATTCACAGATACGCAGTATTTT
TRBV7-6	TRBJ2-2	-	many	CASRPTPGGAGELFF	TGTGCCAGCAGACCCACCCCAGGGGGGGCCGGGGAGCTGTTTTTT
TRBV9	TRBJ1-1	-	few	CASSVAGYTEAFF	TGTGCCAGCAGCGTAGCGGGGTACACTGAAGCTTTCTTT
TRBV3-1	TRBJ1-5	-	many	CASSQGPDRNQPQHF	TGTGCCAGCAGCCAAGGGCCGGATCGGAATCAGCCCCAGCATTTT
TRBV11-2	TRBJ2-5	-	many	CASSFAPGAVETQYF	TGTGCCAGCAGCTTCGCCCCAGGGGCGGTGGAGACCCAGTACTTC
TRBV5-4	TRBJ1-1	TRBD1	-	CASSRQGGTEAFF	TGTGCCAGCAGCCGACAGGGCGGCACTGAAGCTTTCTTT
TRBV5-4	TRBJ2-5	-	many	CASSLVGGETQYF	TGTGCCAGCAGCTTGGTTGGGGGGGAGACCCAGTACTTC
TRBV6-1	TRBJ2-7	-	many	CASSEQGDSYEQYF	TGTGCCAGCAGTGAACAGGGCGACTCCTACGAGCAGTACTTC
TRBV7-3	TRBJ2-2	-	few	CASSVQGNGELFF	TGTGCCAGCAGCGTACAGGGTAACGGGGAGCTGTTTTTT
TRBV19	TRBJ1-2	-	many	CASSVGLPYPKDYGYTF	TGTGCCAGTAGTGTGGGTCTTCCCTACCCCAAGGACTATGGCTACACCTTC
TRBV7-3	TRBJ1-1	-	-	CASSFTGAWNTEAFF	TGTGCCAGCAGCTTCACTGGGGCCTGGAACACTGAAGCTTTCTTT
TRBV12-3/TRBV12-4	TRBJ2-7	-	few	CASSSGGPEQYF	TGTGCCAGCAGTTCAGGGGGGCCCGAGCAGTACTTC
TRBV20-1	TRBJ2-7	-	many	CSARPWDTTYEQYF	TGCAGTGCTAGGCCCTGGGACACCACCTACGAGCAGTACTTC
TRBV5-1	TRBJ2-5	-	few	CASSLTGMYQETQYF	TGCGCCAGCAGCTTGACAGGAATGTACCAAGAGACCCAGTACTTC
TRBV18	TRBJ2-1	-	many	CASSPPVGTESYNEQFF	TGTGCCAGCTCGCCCCCTGTCGGGACGGAGTCCTACAATGAGCAGTTCTTC
TRBV20-1	TRBJ2-1	TRBD2	few	CSARVASGADNEQFF	TGCAGTGCTAGAGTAGCTAGCGGGGCCGACAATGAGCAGTTCTTC
TRBV29-1	TRBJ2-7	-	-	CSVAPGQATEQYF	TGCAGCGTAGCTCCGGGACAAGCCACCGAGCAGTACTTC
TRBV6-1	TRBJ1-1	-	-	CASTTGTYTEAFF	TGTGCCAGCACAACAGGGACGTACACTGAAGCTTTCTTT
TRBV12-3/TRBV12-4	TRBJ2-6	-	few	CASSNSESGANVLTF	TGTGCCAGCAGCAACTCAGAGTCTGGGGCCAACGTCCTGACTTTC
TRBV7-9	TRBJ2-1	-	few	CASRASDFEQFF	TGTGCCAGCAGGGCTTCGGACTTTGAGCAGTTCTTC
TRBV10-3	TRBJ2-6	-	few	CAISEPQGMFSSGANVLTF	TGTGCCATCAGTGAGCCGCAGGGAATGTTCAGCTCTGGGGCCAACGTCCTGACTTTC
TRBV7-3	TRBJ2-3	-	-	CASSPGLATDTQYF	TGTGCCAGCAGCCCAGGCCTAGCAACAGATACGCAGTATTTT
TRBV5-4	TRBJ2-3	TRBD2	-	CASSFGSGGTQRTDTQYF	TGTGCCAGCAGCTTTGGTAGCGGGGGGACGCAAAGGACAGATACGCAGTATTTT
TRBV9	TRBJ1-1	-	many	CASSTHGSLNTEAFF	TGTGCCAGCAGCACACACGGGAGTCTGAACACTGAAGCTTTCTTT
TRBV2	TRBJ2-2	-	few	CASSEGRAVTGELFF	TGTGCCAGCAGTGAGGGCAGGGCGGTAACCGGCGAGCTGTTTTTT
TRBV6-5	TRBJ2-3	TRBD2	-	CASSYGVGTSGGPSQYF	TGTGCCAGCAGTTACGGGGTCGGGACTAGCGGGGGGCCCTCGCAGTATTTT
TRBV9	TRBJ2-1	TRBD2	many	CASSVGPLAGVEQFF	TGTGCCAGCAGCGTAGGACCTCTAGCGGGGGTTGAGCAGTTCTTC
TRBV5-1	TRBJ1-1	-	-	CASSLVGRPDTEAFF	TGCGCCAGCAGCTTGGTGGGCAGGCCCGACACTGAAGCTTTCTTT
TRBV5-1	TRBJ2-3	-	many	CASSPKLVGGTDTQYF	TGCGCCAGCAGCCCCAAGCTTGTGGGGGGAACAGATACGCAGTATTTT
TRBV12-3/TRBV12-4	TRBJ1-1	-	many	CASTNYAEAFF	TGTGCCAGCACCAATTACGCTGAAGCTTTCTTT
TRBV3-1	TRBJ2-1	TRBD2	many	CASSQGLAGFEQFF	TGTGCCAGCAGCCAAGGGCTAGCGGGGTTTGAGCAGTTCTTC
TRBV29-1	TRBJ1-1	-	few	CSAIQTNTEAFF	TGCAGCGCCATCCAGACGAACACTGAAGCTTTCTTT
TRBV11-2	TRBJ2-6	TRBD1	many	CASSSDRAGANVLTF	TGTGCCAGCAGCTCGGACAGGGCTGGGGCCAACGTCCTGACTTTC
TRBV11-2	TRBJ2-1	-	few	CASTLESNSYNEQFF	TGTGCCAGCACCCTGGAGAGCAATTCCTACAATGAGCAGTTCTTC
TRBV9	TRBJ2-3	-	few	CASSARVPRGTDTQYF	TGTGCCAGCAGCGCAAGGGTACCTAGGGGCACAGATACGCAGTATTTT
TRBV6-2/TRBV6-3	TRBJ1-6	-	many	CASRNSHNSPLHF	TGTGCCAGCAGAAACTCCCATAATTCACCCCTCCACTTT
TRBV7-2	TRBJ1-1	-	few	CASSLDLLGVTEAFF	TGTGCCAGCAGCTTAGACCTTTTAGGGGTCACTGAAGCTTTCTTT